Presented here are 5 T cell receptor beta chains from one specimen sequenced in a study of blood T cells in healthy people across ages. Alongside a J-beta primer mix, a sample-barcoded 5' primer served in a second PCR lasting roughly 7 to 11 cycles. A single record per CDR3 protein comes from TCRdb applying MiXCR to the 5' RACE reads. The table includes 800,000 to 950,000 distinct CDR3 sequences, about 27% detected once. The sample was also linked to a second study, of T cells of mothers and their children.

The material sequenced was blood. The receptors shown here come from a woman between 35 and 50 years old in good health.

This chain joins TRBV5-1 and TRBJ2-1; D unresolved. The CDR3 loop spans 12 amino acids. Between the trimmed V and J ends, which lost 5 bases and 5 bases, there was a span of 8 bases. Germline V lookup: CDR1 SGHRS, CDR2 YFSETQ. The CDR3 loop is CASSSVNNEQFF. CDR3 DNA: TGCGCCAGCAGTTCGGTAAACAATGAGCAGTTCTTC.

The rearrangement links TRBV6-2 or TRBV6-3 to TRBJ1-1; D ambiguous. Germline V gives CDR1 MNHEY, CDR2 SVGEGT. The CDR3 sequence is 16 residues long. The V end was cut by 4 bases, the J end by 0 bases, with 15 bases between. The CDR3 protein is CASSLGQVVMNTEAFF. For the CDR3, the DNA is TGTGCCAGCAGTTTAGGCCAGGTCGTCATGAACACTGAAGCTTTCTTT.

This rearrangement joins TRBV29-1 to TRBJ1-1, with TRBD1 matching 8 bases. The CDR3 extends over 14 amino acids. Germline assignment: CDR1 SQVTM and CDR2 ANQGSEA. V lost 7 bases to trimming and J lost 0 bases; unmatched junction nucleotides: 7. In DNA form, the CDR3 reads TGCAGCGCCGGACAGGGCGCTGTGAACACTGAAGCTTTCTTT. This encodes CSAGQGAVNTEAFF.

There are many counts of this clonotype. The V gene is TRBV20-1, the J gene TRBJ2-5, with TRBD2 identical over 8 bases. The J segment lost 4 bases and the V segment lost 6 bases, leaving 7 bases of the junction unmatched. Germline lookup yields CDR1 DFQATT and CDR2 SNEGSKA (reference sequence). CDR3 length equals 13 residues. CDR3 loop: CSASIAGIETQYF. CDR3 nucleotide sequence: TGCAGTGCGAGTATAGCGGGGATAGAGACCCAGTACTTC.

The CDR3 reads CASSQEPHRGSEQYF. The CDR3 DNA reads as TGCGCCAGCAGCCAAGAACCCCACAGGGGGAGCGAGCAGTACTTC. The chain employs TRBV4-1 and TRBJ2-4; 8 nucleotides match TRBD1. The last part of the DNA fits TRBJ2-7 better; the J call may be wrong. The germline gives CDR1 MGHRA, CDR2 YSYEKL. CDR3 length: 15 residues.